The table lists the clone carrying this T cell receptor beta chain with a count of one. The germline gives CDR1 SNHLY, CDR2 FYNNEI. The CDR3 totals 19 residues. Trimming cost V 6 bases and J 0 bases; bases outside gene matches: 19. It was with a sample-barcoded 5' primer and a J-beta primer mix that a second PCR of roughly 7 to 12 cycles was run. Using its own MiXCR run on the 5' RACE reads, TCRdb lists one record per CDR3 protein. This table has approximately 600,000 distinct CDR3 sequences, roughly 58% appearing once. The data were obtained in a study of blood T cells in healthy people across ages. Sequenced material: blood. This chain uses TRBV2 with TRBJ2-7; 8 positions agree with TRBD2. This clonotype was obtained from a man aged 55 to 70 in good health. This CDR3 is CASSPRWASGRLSSYEQYF. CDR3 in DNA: TGTGCCAGCAGCCCCCGGTGGGCTAGCGGGCGCTTGAGCTCCTACGAGCAGTACTTC.